Listed here are 6 T cell receptor beta chains from one sample, sequenced in a study of T cells in Graves' hyperthyroidism and ophthalmopathy. Amplified TCR beta CDR3 regions derived from RNA transcripts. HTBI primers were used for first-round RT-PCR of the TCR CDR3. TCRdb ran MiXCR on the multiplex PCR reads and lists one entry per CDR3 protein. The sample comprises 450,000 to 550,000 distinct CDR3 sequences, about 24% of which are singletons, and approximately 10% rests with the top ten. What was sequenced was blood. The origin of the receptors is a woman aged 25 to 39 with Graves' ophthalmopathy.

The chain couples TRBV6-1 to TRBJ1-1; TRBD1 matches at 8 bases. Germline values: CDR1 MNHNS, CDR2 SASEGT. The trim removed 6 bases at V and 7 bases at J, leaving 10 bases unmatched. The CDR3 loop spans 14 amino acids. In nucleotides, the CDR3 is TGTGCCAGCAGCCAAGGACAGGGATGGGGTGAAGCTTTCTTT. This encodes CASSQGQGWGEAFF.

This clonotype was observed many times. The V and J genes are TRBV2 and TRBJ1-6, with D unresolved. Trimming pared 3 bases from V and 11 bases from J, leaving 5 bases between. This CDR3 comprises 11 residues. CDR1 is SNHLY, CDR2 FYNNEI, per germline. Here the CDR3 DNA reads TGTGCCAGCAGTGATGGGGCACCCCTCCACTTT. It yields the protein CASSDGAPLHF.

This clonotype is a singleton in its sample. This chain links TRBV30 with TRBJ1-2; TRBD1 matches 11 bases. The CDR3 totals 13 residues. J lost 3 bases, V lost 3 bases, and 0 bases had no gene match. Germline lookup yields CDR1 GTSNPN and CDR2 SVGIG (reference sequence). The DNA of the CDR3 is TGTGCCTGGAGGGACAGGGGGCACTATGGCTACACCTTC. It specifies CAWRDRGHYGYTF.

The sample holds many counts of this clonotype. V usage is TRBV7-4 and J usage is TRBJ2-5, with a possible D match to TRBD1 (5 bases). The length of the CDR3 is 16 residues. Germline V gene data show CDR1 as SGHVT and CDR2 as SQSDAQ. Trimming cost V 0 bases and J 2 bases, with 13 bases left between them. In nucleotides, the CDR3 is TGTGCCAGCAGCTTAGCGGGTACCCAGGGACAAGAGACCCAGTACTTC. Protein sequence: CASSLAGTQGQETQYF.

This clonotype was observed a few times. The chain joins TRBV7-9 to TRBJ1-3; 7 bases agree with TRBD1. Germline loops: CDR1 SEHNR, CDR2 FQNEAQ (reference sequence). J was trimmed by 4 bases and V by 6 bases; bases with no gene match: 3. The CDR3 has 13 amino acids. The CDR3: CASRKDRGNTIYF. The CDR3 DNA reads as TGTGCCAGCAGGAAGGACAGGGGAAACACCATATATTTT.

This clonotype has only a few counts. This chain links TRBV7-3 with TRBJ2-2; TRBD1 matches at 10 bases. CDR1 and CDR2 from the germline V gene are SGHTA and FQGTGA. Trimming removed 3 bases from V and 3 bases from J; junction bases left unmatched: 1. The CDR3 sequence is 15 residues long. This chain's CDR3 is CASSFGTGDTGELFF. The CDR3 coding sequence is TGTGCCAGCAGCTTCGGGACAGGGGACACCGGGGAGCTGTTTTTT. Full variable domain (rest looked up from reference TRBV7-3 and TRBJ2-2): GAGVSQTPSNKVTEKGKYVELRCDPISGHTALYWYRQSLGQGPEFLIYFQGTGAADDSGLPNDRFFAVRPEGSVSTLKIQRTERGDSAVYLCASSFGTGDTGELFFGEGSRLTVL.